This paragraph covers one T cell receptor (beta chain) sequence. Its antigen is currently unknown. The sample comes from a study of graft-versus-host responses after intestinal transplantation. Study observations and caveats: Detected in recipient marrow were GvH clones, some of which were first observed in ileum or blood.

Sequencing was performed with immunoSEQ multiplex PCR; in TCRdb, only in-frame clones are kept and a portion is missing. The sample shows some 97,000 clones, less than 90% of them seen only once. The CDR3 is 14 amino acids. V was clipped by 8 bases and J by 7 bases, with 18 bases between them. Germline CDR1 SNHLY, CDR2 FYNNEI. This receptor was identified in a human donor who was the organ donor for an intestinal transplant. The sequences come from unstimulated CD4+ T cells sorted from spleen or lymph node cells, collected before transplant. V usage is TRBV2 and J usage is TRBJ1-5; TRBD1 is a possible D gene (6 bases). The CDR3 protein is CASEVGGGWQPQHF. The CDR3 bases are TGTGCCAGCGAGGTAGGGGGGGGGTGGCAGCCCCAGCATTTT.